The present entry profiles one TCR beta chain with its context. Its antigen remains unknown. This could be a read error, since a much larger clone is one nucleotide away. The entry originates in a study of blood T cells in healthy people across ages. Whole-study findings and limits: The lack of PBMC sorting stopped any conclusive naive versus antigen-experienced comparison.

At least 7 million PBMCs were isolated per sample. The authors ran a second PCR of about 7 to 11 cycles using a sample-barcoded 5' primer and a J-beta primer mix. TCRdb fed the 5' RACE reads into MiXCR, producing one record per CDR3 protein. The table has 550,000 to 750,000 distinct CDR3 sequences, more than 20% seen once; the top ten hold 3.5% to 4%. Trimming took off 1 base at V and 5 bases at J, with 6 bases between the two ends. Looked up from germline, CDR1 is MGHRA and CDR2 is YSYEKL. The CDR3 contains 13 residues. This chain connects TRBV4-1 to TRBJ1-5; the D is unclear. The clonotype originates from a man aged 65 to 85 in good health. The sequencing input was blood. CDR3 nucleotide sequence: TGCGCCAGCAGCCAAGGAGTCGATCAGCCCCAGCATTTT. Its translation is CASSQGVDQPQHF.